These 27 T cell receptor beta chains were sequenced from one sample in a study of T cell responses to AZD1222 COVID-19 vaccine. The data were produced by immunoSEQ multiplex PCR, yet TCRdb's version contains in-frame clones alone and is incomplete. The sample lists about 150,000 clones, less than 95% occurring once. The specimen was peripheral blood, collected on day 0 of AZD1222 vaccination. All receptors derive from an adult in good health.

The chain's CDR3 is CASSLVTYGNTEAFF. In nucleotides, the CDR3 is TGCGCCAGCAGCTTGGTGACATATGGGAACACTGAAGCTTTCTTT. The chain has TRBV5-1 and TRBJ1-1, with D uncertain. The V end was cut by 0 bases, the J end by 1 base, with 10 bases between. The CDR3 has 15 residues. Per the germline V gene, CDR1 is SGHRS and CDR2 is YFSETQ. Full variable domain (remainder filled in from reference TRBV5-1 and TRBJ1-1): KAGVTQTPRYLIKTRGQQVTLSCSPISGHRSVSWYQQTPGQGLQFLFEYFSETQRNKGNFPGRFSGRQFSNSRSEMNVSTLELGDSALYLCASSLVTYGNTEAFFGQGTRLTVV.

This clone was seen just once. This chain uses TRBV5-6 with TRBJ1-1; D not resolved. The CDR3 is made up of 12 amino acids. Germline CDR1 and CDR2: SGHDT and YYEEEE. Trimming left V 1 base short and J 6 bases short, with 7 bases between. As DNA, the CDR3 is TGTGCCAGCAGCTTGTATAGGTCTGAAGCTTTCTTT. Translating gives CASSLYRSEAFF.

In the case of this clone: This CDR3 is also generated by other DNA sequences in the sample. V usage is TRBV4-1 and J usage is TRBJ2-3; TRBD2 matches 8 bases. The V gene's germline CDR1 is MGHRA and CDR2 YSYEKL. Trimming removed 0 bases from V and 1 base from J; junction bases left unmatched: 0. The CDR3 is made up of 15 amino acids. The CDR3 nucleotides are TGCGCCAGCAGCCAAGAACTAGCGGGCACAGATACGCAGTATTTT. Encoded protein: CASSQELAGTDTQYF.

Here the CDR3 DNA reads TGTGCCACCAGTGATTTCGTAGCGGGAGTAGACGAGCAGTTCTTC. Amino acids: CATSDFVAGVDEQFF. The chain employs TRBV24-1 and TRBJ2-1; 9 bases line up with TRBD2. Germline V CDR1 and CDR2: KGHDR, SFDVKD. The CDR3 has 15 residues. Trimming at V came to 1 base and at J to 10 bases, leaving 7 bases not matched to a gene.

This chain joins TRBV7-9 and TRBJ1-1; unclear D gene. V lost 5 bases to trimming and J lost 4 bases, with 11 bases between them. The germline CDR1 and CDR2 sequences are SEHNR and FQNEAQ (reference sequence). The CDR3 is 13 amino acids. The CDR3 coding sequence is TGTGCCAGCAGCCTCGACGCGAGCACTGAAGCTTTCTTT. It yields the protein CASSLDASTEAFF. The full variable domain, rest sourced from reference TRBV7-9 and TRBJ1-1, is DTGVSQNPRHKITKRGQNVTFRCDPISEHNRLYWYRQTLGQGPEFLTYFQNEAQLEKSRLLSDRFSAERPKGSFSTLEIQRTEQGDSAMYLCASSLDASTEAFFGQGTRLTVV.

The rearrangement uses TRBV19 and TRBJ1-3; TRBD1 agrees at 9 bases. J was trimmed by 4 bases and V by 9 bases; bases with no gene match: 7. The CDR3 totals 14 residues. Germline assignment: CDR1 LNHDA and CDR2 SQIVND (reference sequence). CDR3 DNA sequence: TGTGCCAGCACCGACAGGGGGAACGGAAACACCATATATTTT. This sequence encodes CASTDRGNGNTIYF.

This chain connects TRBV5-1 to TRBJ2-3; possible D gene TRBD1, 6 bases. V was clipped by 6 bases and J by 0 bases, with 17 bases between them. This CDR3 is 16 amino acids long. In germline, CDR1 is SGHRS, CDR2 YFSETQ. CDR3 DNA sequence: TGCGCCAGCACTCAACAGGGAAGGCTAAGCACAGATACGCAGTATTTT. Protein sequence: CASTQQGRLSTDTQYF.

This clone was counted once. The gene calls are TRBV5-6 and TRBJ1-1; weak D call: TRBD1 (6 bases). CDR3 length equals 15 residues. Germline lookup yields CDR1 SGHDT and CDR2 YYEEEE. V was clipped by 1 base and J by 0 bases, with 10 bases between them. The DNA for the CDR3 is TGTGCCAGCAGCTTGACAGGGACCATGAACACTGAAGCTTTCTTT. Residues: CASSLTGTMNTEAFF.

The chain combines TRBV6-5 with TRBJ1-2; the match to TRBD1 covers 9 bases. The CDR3 extends over 14 amino acids. The ends lost 7 bases at V and 5 bases at J; junction bases unmatched: 8. Looked up from germline, CDR1 is MNHEY and CDR2 is SVGAGI. The CDR3 DNA sequence: TGTGCCAGCACTCGGGACAGGGTGGGGTATGGCTACACCTTC. Translation: CASTRDRVGYGYTF.

J is TRBJ2-1 and V is TRBV20-1; D gene ambiguous. This CDR3 is built from 10 residues. V lost 7 bases to trimming and J lost 9 bases, with 10 bases between them. CDR1 is DFQATT, CDR2 SNEGSKA, per germline (reference sequence). The CDR3 nucleotides read TGCAGTGTTACGGTGGGTGAGCAGTTCTTC. It specifies CSVTVGEQFF.

The chain couples TRBV15 to TRBJ2-3; D is ambiguous. Trimming removed 0 bases from V and 6 bases from J, with 10 bases in between. Looked up from germline, CDR1 is LNHNV and CDR2 is YYDKDF (reference sequence). This CDR3 comprises 14 residues. The chain's CDR3 is CATSREVHRDTQYF. The CDR3 DNA is TGTGCCACCAGCAGAGAAGTCCACCGGGATACGCAGTATTTT.

The chain couples TRBV19 to TRBJ1-5, with TRBD1 matching over 7 bases. CDR3 length: 16 residues. V trimming: 3 bases; J trimming: 4 bases; junction bases outside the gene matches: 9. Germline-derived CDR1 and CDR2 are LNHDA and SQIVND (reference sequence). The CDR3 here is CASSIQWGQTNQPQHF. In DNA, the CDR3 is TGTGCCAGTAGTATTCAGTGGGGACAGACGAATCAGCCCCAGCATTTT. The full variable domain, in which reference TRBV19 and TRBJ1-5 provide the parts outside the CDR3, is DGGITQSPKYLFRKEGQNVTLSCEQNLNHDAMYWYRQDPGQGLRLIYYSQIVNDFQKGDIAEGYSVSREKKESFPLTVTSAQKNPTAFYLCASSIQWGQTNQPQHFGDGTRLSIL.

The chain couples TRBV5-1 to TRBJ1-4; no clear D. The germline gives CDR1 SGHRS, CDR2 YFSETQ. There are 13 residues in the CDR3. Trimming took 1 base from V and 3 from J, leaving 4 bases between them. The CDR3 loop reads CASSLPPNEKLFF. The CDR3 nucleotides are TGCGCCAGCAGCTTGCCGCCTAATGAAAAACTGTTTTTT. Drawing the rest from reference TRBV5-1 and TRBJ1-4, the complete variable domain is KAGVTQTPRYLIKTRGQQVTLSCSPISGHRSVSWYQQTPGQGLQFLFEYFSETQRNKGNFPGRFSGRQFSNSRSEMNVSTLELGDSALYLCASSLPPNEKLFFGSGTQLSVL.

The CDR3 coding sequence is TGTGCCAGCTCTCCTACTAGAGAGACCCAGTACTTC. It is translated as CASSPTRETQYF. The chain is built from TRBV18 and TRBJ2-5; TRBD2 might be the D (5 bases). The length of the CDR3 is 12 residues. With 6 bases removed from V and 4 bases from J, the gap between germline ends came to 9 bases. Germline CDR1 is KGHSH and CDR2 is LQKENI.

This clone was observed once. The V and J genes are TRBV5-1 and TRBJ2-3; D is uncertain. Germline values: CDR1 SGHRS, CDR2 YFSETQ. V was pared by 0 bases and J by 4 bases, with 6 bases between. CDR3 length: 13 amino acids. The CDR3 DNA reads as TGCGCCAGCAGCTTGGAAGCGCCAGATACGCAGTATTTT. Translation gives CASSLEAPDTQYF.

This chain uses TRBV19 with TRBJ2-1, with a tentative D call TRBD2 (6 bases). Per germline, CDR1 LNHDA and CDR2 SQIVND (reference sequence). The V and J ends lost 3 bases and 8 bases respectively, with 14 bases between them. This CDR3 region has 14 residues. In nucleotides, the CDR3 is TGTGCCAGTAGTATGGCGGGAAAGGGTTATGAGCAGTTCTTC. Protein: CASSMAGKGYEQFF.

The CDR3: CASRPGADNEQFF. CDR3 nucleotides: TGTGCCAGTAGGCCCGGGGCGGACAATGAGCAGTTCTTC. The chain joins TRBV19 to TRBJ2-1; perhaps D is TRBD1 or TRBD2 (5 bases each). This CDR3 is 13 amino acids long. The germline V and J ends were trimmed by 6 bases and 5 bases, with 11 bases remaining between them. Germline V CDR1 and CDR2: LNHDA, SQIVND (reference sequence).

This chain uses TRBV7-6 with TRBJ2-5; no clear D gene. The V and J ends lost 0 bases and 5 bases respectively, with 4 bases between them. Germline-derived CDR1 and CDR2 are SGHVS and FNYEAQ. The length of the CDR3 is 12 residues. This CDR3 reads CASSLAGETQYF. CDR3 nucleotide sequence: TGTGCCAGCAGCTTAGCAGGGGAGACCCAGTACTTC.

This rearrangement joins TRBV4-1 to TRBJ1-1, with a weak D call TRBD1 (5 bases). The CDR3 runs to 18 residues. V was pared by 2 bases and J by 0 bases, with 19 bases between. Germline V lookup: CDR1 MGHRA, CDR2 YSYEKL. In DNA, the CDR3 is TGCGCCAGCAGCCAATACACGGACACACAAGCCATGAACACTGAAGCTTTCTTT. Translation gives CASSQYTDTQAMNTEAFF.

This chain connects TRBV5-1 to TRBJ2-2; 8 bases align to TRBD2. V lost 5 bases to trimming and J lost 1 base; unmatched junction nucleotides: 4. Per the germline V gene, CDR1 is SGHRS and CDR2 is YFSETQ. The CDR3 has 15 amino acids. This chain's CDR3 is CASRPTSVNTGELFF. CDR3 nucleotides: TGCGCCAGCAGGCCGACTAGCGTGAACACCGGGGAGCTGTTTTTT.

The chain couples TRBV28 to TRBJ2-7, with no clear D. CDR1 MDHEN and CDR2 SYDVKM come from the germline V gene. V was clipped by 5 bases and J by 2 bases, with 19 bases between them. The CDR3 is made up of 16 amino acids. The CDR3: CASSASLGMPPYEQYV. DNA of the CDR3: TGTGCCAGCAGTGCCTCTTTGGGAATGCCCCCCTACGAGCAGTACGTC.

This clone has just a few counts. This sequence joins TRBV10-3 and TRBJ1-2; D is unclear. The CDR3 contains 12 residues. The germline V and J ends were trimmed by 11 bases and 4 bases, with 14 bases remaining between them. Germline V gives CDR1 ENHRY, CDR2 SYGVKD. The CDR3, as DNA: TGTGCCTCCCGCACCATCCTCTATGGCTACACCTTC. Encoded protein: CASRTILYGYTF.

The chain carries TRBV7-2 and TRBJ1-2; D not certain. Germline V CDR1 and CDR2: SGHTA, FQGNSA. The V and J ends lost 5 bases and 6 bases respectively, with 16 bases between them. There are 14 residues in the CDR3. CDR3 loop: CASSPRATRDGYTF. The CDR3 region has the DNA TGTGCCAGCAGCCCACGGGCCACCCGAGATGGCTACACCTTC.

This chain links TRBV7-9 with TRBJ1-6, with D maybe TRBD1 (5 bases). The CDR3 is made up of 16 amino acids. Germline values: CDR1 SEHNR, CDR2 FQNEAQ (reference sequence). V lost 5 bases and J 9 bases, leaving 20 bases between the germline ends. DNA of the CDR3: TGTGCCAGCAGCACCGCAACCGGGACGGTGGGTTCACCCCTCCACTTT. This translates into CASSTATGTVGSPLHF.

Only one count was recorded for this clone. The chain carries TRBV7-3 and TRBJ2-1; no clear D gene. The CDR3 spans 15 residues. V shed 0 bases and J shed 5 bases, with 11 bases lying between them. Germline CDR1 and CDR2: SGHTA and FQGTGA. The CDR3 loop reads CASSLTGLGHNEQFF. CDR3 coding DNA: TGTGCCAGCAGCTTAACGGGATTAGGCCACAATGAGCAGTTCTTC.

The rearrangement uses TRBV5-1 and TRBJ2-3; 8 bases are shared with TRBD2. The CDR3 is 14 residues long. Germline V lookup: CDR1 SGHRS, CDR2 YFSETQ. J gave up 4 bases and V 5 bases, and 6 bases lay outside the gene matches. The CDR3 here is CASSRLAIPDTQYF. As DNA, the CDR3 is TGCGCCAGCAGTCGACTAGCGATCCCAGATACGCAGTATTTT. The full variable domain, in which reference TRBV5-1 and TRBJ2-3 provide the parts outside the CDR3, is KAGVTQTPRYLIKTRGQQVTLSCSPISGHRSVSWYQQTPGQGLQFLFEYFSETQRNKGNFPGRFSGRQFSNSRSEMNVSTLELGDSALYLCASSRLAIPDTQYFGPGTRLTVL.

The chain has TRBV18 and TRBJ1-1; a weak D match, TRBD1 (6 bases). The germline V gene encodes CDR1 KGHSH and CDR2 LQKENI. V lost 3 bases and J 5 bases, leaving 10 bases between the germline ends. The CDR3 has 13 residues. This chain's CDR3 is CASSPRTETEAFF. Written as DNA, the CDR3 is TGTGCCAGCTCACCTAGGACAGAGACTGAAGCTTTCTTT.